One sample yielded the 13 T cell receptor beta chains listed below, sequenced in a study of cytomegalovirus exposure and HLA in healthy donors. The PCR made use of 60 Vbeta and 13 Jbeta primers. The table came from immunoSEQ multiplex PCR; TCRdb's copy has only in-frame clones and leaves some out. This table holds tens of thousands of clones, approximately 85% found once. The sequenced sample consisted of PBMCs. The receptor source for this set is a man under 40 in good health and CMV-seropositive.

This sequence joins TRBV19 and TRBJ1-3; no definite D call. The CDR3 contains 16 residues. Trimming shortened V by 7 bases and J by 1 base, and 17 bases separated the two germline ends. Germline CDR1 LNHDA, CDR2 SQIVND (reference sequence). CDR3 sequence (DNA): TGTGCCAGTACCTCGAGGCGGATTCTATCTGGAAACACCATATATTTT. The encoded protein is CASTSRRILSGNTIYF.

This rearrangement joins TRBV9 to TRBJ1-4; tentative D call: TRBD1 (5 bases). Germline-derived CDR1 and CDR2 are SGDLS and YYNGEE. This CDR3 has 15 residues. V was shortened by 4 bases and J by 10 bases, with 20 bases between the two germline ends. In nucleotides, the CDR3 is TGTGCCAGCAGCCCCCTTGGAGGGGACGGGGGAAAACTGTTTTTT. Amino acids: CASSPLGGDGGKLFF.

This clone was observed a handful of times. The V gene is TRBV14, the J gene TRBJ2-3; no clear D gene. Germline CDR1 SGHDN, CDR2 FVKESK. Between the trimmed V and J ends, which lost 0 bases and 6 bases, there was a span of 16 bases. The CDR3 length is 16 residues. DNA of the CDR3: TGTGCCAGCAGCCAAGAAGGCGGCGGTCTCGGGGATACGCAGTATTTT. It codes for CASSQEGGGLGDTQYF. Variable domain in full (rest from reference TRBV14 and TRBJ2-3): EAGVTQFPSHSVIEKGQTVTLRCDPISGHDNLYWYRRVMGKEIKFLLHFVKESKQDESGMPNNRFLAERTGGTYSTLKVQPAELEDSGVYFCASSQEGGGLGDTQYFGPGTRLTVL.

J is TRBJ2-5 and V is TRBV11-1; 10 positions match TRBD1. The CDR3 has 14 residues. Germline lookup yields CDR1 SGHAT and CDR2 FQDESV (reference sequence). Trimming took 5 bases from V and 4 from J; bases not matched to a gene: 4. The CDR3 protein is CASSLGQGRETQYF. DNA for the CDR3: TGTGCCAGCAGCCTGGGACAGGGGCGAGAGACCCAGTACTTC.

The chain links TRBV9 to TRBJ2-7; 11 bases line up with TRBD2. The germline V gene encodes CDR1 SGDLS and CDR2 YYNGEE. This CDR3 region has 14 residues. The V gene end was trimmed by 2 bases and the J gene end by 7 bases; junction bases not matched to a gene: 5. CDR3 protein: CASSVSGRVGEQYF. The CDR3 DNA is TGTGCCAGCAGCGTTAGCGGGAGGGTGGGTGAGCAGTACTTC.

This chain connects TRBV6-1 to TRBJ1-5; maybe TRBD1 (5 bases). With 2 bases removed from V and 6 bases from J, the gap between germline ends came to 14 bases. The germline V gene encodes CDR1 MNHNS and CDR2 SASEGT. The CDR3 extends over 15 amino acids. The CDR3 loop is CASSENPPGGQPQHF. The CDR3 nucleotides read TGTGCCAGCAGTGAAAACCCGCCGGGGGGTCAGCCCCAGCATTTT.

This chain links TRBV5-1 with TRBJ2-1, with D maybe TRBD1 (6 bases). Germline CDR1 is SGHRS and CDR2 is YFSETQ. CDR3 length equals 15 residues. With 4 bases removed from V and 7 bases from J, the gap between germline ends came to 18 bases. Written as DNA, the CDR3 is TGCGCCAGCAGCCGCAGCACAGGGAGCGAGAATGAGCAGTTCTTC. Translating it yields CASSRSTGSENEQFF.

The chain employs TRBV7-2 and TRBJ2-1, with 8 positions matching TRBD2. CDR1 and CDR2 (germline): SGHTA, FQGNSA. V was pared by 2 bases and J by 9 bases, with 6 bases of the junction left unmatched. The CDR3 loop spans 14 amino acids. The CDR3 DNA follows: TGTGCCAGCAGCTTAAGGGTAGCGGGAAGTGAGCAGTTCTTC. This encodes CASSLRVAGSEQFF.

The chain couples TRBV20-1 to TRBJ1-3; D remains unclear. CDR3 length: 11 residues. V was pared by 5 bases and J by 2 bases, with 4 bases between. Germline CDR1 DFQATT, CDR2 SNEGSKA (reference sequence). In DNA, the CDR3 is TGCAGTGCTCTTACTGGAAACACCATATATTTT. Amino acids: CSALTGNTIYF.

The chain links TRBV28 to TRBJ2-7; the match to TRBD1 covers 7 bases. V lost 8 bases and J lost 9; bases outside the gene matches: 7. The CDR3 covers 11 residues. Germline V lookup: CDR1 MDHEN, CDR2 SYDVKM. CDR3: CASEDRVRQYF. The CDR3 DNA is TGTGCCAGCGAAGACAGGGTGCGGCAGTACTTC.

The V call is TRBV5-1, the J call TRBJ2-1; a weak D match, TRBD2 (6 bases). The CDR3 is 13 amino acids. Germline assignment: CDR1 SGHRS and CDR2 YFSETQ. Trimming stripped 2 bases from V and 4 bases from J, with 7 bases between. CDR3 sequence: CASSFGGYNEQFF. CDR3 nucleotides: TGCGCCAGCAGCTTCGGAGGGTACAATGAGCAGTTCTTC. Filled out from reference TRBV5-1 and TRBJ2-1, the complete variable domain reads KAGVTQTPRYLIKTRGQQVTLSCSPISGHRSVSWYQQTPGQGLQFLFEYFSETQRNKGNFPGRFSGRQFSNSRSEMNVSTLELGDSALYLCASSFGGYNEQFFGPGTRLTVL.

The chain carries TRBV19 and TRBJ2-3; the D gene is possibly TRBD1 (5 bases). The CDR3 spans 16 residues. V lost 4 bases and J lost 0, with 14 bases in between. CDR1 is LNHDA, CDR2 SQIVND, per germline (reference sequence). The CDR3 region is CASSTRQYSSTDTQYF. The CDR3 coding sequence is TGTGCCAGTAGTACCCGACAGTATAGTAGCACAGATACGCAGTATTTT.

This chain uses TRBV5-8 with TRBJ2-1; 10 bases are a match to TRBD2. The CDR3 has 15 amino acids. CDR1 and CDR2 (germline): SGHTS, YDEGEE. Trimming cost V 3 bases and J 6 bases; bases outside gene matches: 6. DNA for the CDR3: TGTGCCAGCAGCTCCGGACTAGCGGTGTTCAATGAGCAGTTCTTC. Protein: CASSSGLAVFNEQFF.